The 29 T cell receptor beta chains below all came from one sample that was sequenced in a study of blood T cell repertoires in COVID-19. Method: immunoSEQ multiplex PCR; TCRdb's copy keeps in-frame clones and lacks some. Of about 160,000 clones listed, around 85% are singletons. Sequenced material: peripheral blood. The receptors were gathered from a human donor with acute or convalescent COVID-19. The donor label of this sample is uncertain.

This clone was counted once. The V gene is TRBV19, the J gene TRBJ1-4; D gene uncertain. The V end lost 5 bases, the J end lost 0 bases, and 10 bases lay between the germline ends. CDR1 is LNHDA, CDR2 SQIVND, per germline (reference sequence). The CDR3 sequence is 15 residues long. This CDR3 reads CASSSGMTTNEKLFF. CDR3 nucleotides: TGTGCCAGTAGTTCCGGGATGACAACTAATGAAAAACTGTTTTTT.

This sequence joins TRBV7-6 and TRBJ1-3; D remains ambiguous. The CDR3 consists of 16 residues. The germline gives CDR1 SGHVS, CDR2 FNYEAQ. The V and J ends lost 0 bases and 1 base respectively, with 10 bases between them. CDR3 nucleotides: TGTGCCAGCAGCTTAGCGACGAGGCAGTCTGGAAACACCATATATTTT. Translated: CASSLATRQSGNTIYF.

The chain combines TRBV28 with TRBJ2-2, with 7 bases fitting TRBD1. The CDR3 covers 15 residues. Germline CDR1 and CDR2: MDHEN and SYDVKM. Trimming took 6 bases from V and 5 from J; bases not matched to a gene: 9. CDR3 loop: CASSRGGEGTGELFF. The CDR3, as DNA: TGTGCCAGCAGCCGAGGGGGCGAGGGAACCGGGGAGCTGTTTTTT.

The CDR3 sequence: CASSQGPKRGLSTEAFF. CDR3 coding DNA: TGTGCCAGCAGCCAAGGACCTAAGAGGGGGCTGAGCACTGAAGCTTTCTTT. This chain links TRBV14 with TRBJ1-1; 7 positions match TRBD1. Germline assignment: CDR1 SGHDN and CDR2 FVKESK. CDR3 length equals 17 residues. V dropped 1 base and J dropped 4; count of bases not matched to a gene: 12.

This clone was observed a single time. The chain has TRBV2 and TRBJ2-3; the D is unclear. The CDR3 extends over 12 amino acids. Trimming took off 7 bases at V and 2 bases at J, with 7 bases between the two ends. Germline CDR1 SNHLY, CDR2 FYNNEI. CDR3 protein: CASTSFTDTQYF. DNA for the CDR3: TGTGCCAGCACGTCCTTCACAGATACGCAGTATTTT.

The chain couples TRBV28 to TRBJ1-5, with 7 bases that match TRBD1. The CDR3 contains 17 residues. Germline assignment: CDR1 MDHEN and CDR2 SYDVKM. V trimming: 6 bases; J trimming: 0 bases; junction bases outside the gene matches: 11. CDR3 in amino acids: CASRPPGTATSNQPQHF. The CDR3, as DNA: TGTGCCAGCAGACCTCCGGGGACAGCTACTAGCAATCAGCCCCAGCATTTT.

The chain uses TRBV5-1 and TRBJ2-1; 9 bases map to TRBD1. The ends lost 4 bases at V and 8 bases at J; junction bases unmatched: 7. Germline V CDR1 and CDR2: SGHRS, YFSETQ. The CDR3 is 14 amino acids. The CDR3 DNA reads as TGCGCCAGCAGCCCTCCGGGACAGGGCCATGAGCAGTTCTTC. Its translation is CASSPPGQGHEQFF.

The chain combines TRBV27 with TRBJ2-5; tentative D call: TRBD2 (6 bases). CDR1 and CDR2 from the germline V gene are MNHEY and SMNVEV (reference sequence). Trimming removed 6 bases at V and 7 bases at J, with 18 bases between. The CDR3 length is 14 residues. In DNA, the CDR3 is TGTGCCAGCAGCTCGCAACCGGGGGTGGGGACCCAGTACTTC. Its translation is CASSSQPGVGTQYF.

This clone was recorded only once. This chain connects TRBV30 to TRBJ2-5; TRBD2 might be the D (7 bases). The CDR3 has 13 residues. V was clipped by 0 bases and J by 5 bases, with 10 bases between them. Germline V CDR1 and CDR2: GTSNPN, SVGIG (reference sequence). Here the CDR3 reads CAWSVGGQETQYF. The CDR3 nucleotides are TGTGCCTGGAGTGTGGGGGGGCAGGAGACCCAGTACTTC.

The rearrangement links TRBV18 to TRBJ1-1; D is unclear. Germline loops: CDR1 KGHSH, CDR2 LQKENI. The CDR3 has 14 residues. V lost 1 base to trimming and J lost 4 bases, with 10 bases between them. In DNA, the CDR3 is TGTGCCAGCTCACCACAGAACTCGGGCACTGAAGCTTTCTTT. As protein: CASSPQNSGTEAFF.

The rearrangement uses TRBV13 and TRBJ1-5, with 7 bases fitting TRBD1. V shed 1 base and J 7 bases; nucleotides not matched to a gene: 1. CDR3 size: 13 residues. The germline gives CDR1 PRHDT, CDR2 FYEKMQ (reference sequence). CDR3 DNA: TGTGCCAGCAGCTTAGAAGGGGGCCAGCCCCAGCATTTT. The encoded protein is CASSLEGGQPQHF.

The genes are TRBV7-3 and TRBJ2-3; TRBD1 matches at 7 bases. The CDR3 runs to 17 residues. Germline loops: CDR1 SGHTA, CDR2 FQGTGA. V shed 4 bases and J 2 bases; nucleotides not matched to a gene: 12. CDR3 protein: CASSSDRDLPFTDTQYF. The CDR3 DNA is TGTGCCAGCAGCTCTGACAGGGACCTCCCGTTCACAGATACGCAGTATTTT.

V is TRBV5-6 and J is TRBJ1-2; a possible D gene is TRBD1 (5 bases). CDR1 SGHDT and CDR2 YYEEEE come from the germline V gene. The germline V and J ends were trimmed by 0 bases and 4 bases, with 7 bases remaining between them. This CDR3 spans 13 amino acids. The CDR3 protein is CASSLADSYGYTF. The DNA of the CDR3 is TGTGCCAGCAGCTTGGCCGACAGCTATGGCTACACCTTC.

The rearrangement joins TRBV18 to TRBJ1-5; 9 bases line up with TRBD1. The length of the CDR3 is 16 residues. CDR1 is KGHSH and CDR2 is LQKENI in the germline V gene. The junction had 11 bases not matched to a gene; V was cut back by 4 bases and J by 7 bases. The DNA of the CDR3 is TGTGCCAGCTCACTGGAAACCGGGACAGGGTGGCAGCCCCAGCATTTT. It encodes CASSLETGTGWQPQHF.

The rearrangement uses TRBV27 and TRBJ1-5; 7 bases map to TRBD1. CDR3 size: 18 residues. Germline CDR1 is MNHEY and CDR2 is SMNVEV (reference sequence). The J segment lost 2 bases and the V segment lost 2 bases, leaving 12 bases of the junction unmatched. CDR3 sequence: CASSLGVRGLRGNQPQHF. As DNA, the CDR3 is TGTGCCAGCAGTTTAGGAGTCAGGGGGTTAAGGGGCAATCAGCCCCAGCATTTT.

This chain joins TRBV4-2 and TRBJ1-6; no clear D. The germline gives CDR1 LGHNA, CDR2 YNFKEQ. Trimming removed 1 base from V and 8 bases from J, with 9 bases in between. The CDR3 is made up of 14 amino acids. The DNA for the CDR3 is TGTGCCAGCAGCCAAGGCGGACTAGATTCACCCCTCCACTTT. This codes for CASSQGGLDSPLHF.

The CDR3 DNA reads TGTGCCAGCAGCCAAGATAGTACCTACGGTGAGCAGTTCTTC. Protein: CASSQDSTYGEQFF. The chain carries TRBV3-1 (or the pseudogene TRBV3-2) and TRBJ2-1; D gene ambiguous. Trimming stripped 0 bases from V and 9 bases from J, with 12 bases between. This CDR3 is 14 amino acids long. The germline gives CDR1 LGHDT, CDR2 YNNKEL (reference sequence).

The chain recombines TRBV19 with TRBJ1-3; D is possibly TRBD1 (5 bases). The CDR3 covers 17 residues. The ends were cut back, 2 bases at V and 0 bases at J, with 14 bases in the middle. Germline CDR1 is LNHDA and CDR2 is SQIVND (reference sequence). The CDR3 DNA sequence: TGTGCCAGTAGTATATCATACAGGACGAGCTCTGGAAACACCATATATTTT. It specifies CASSISYRTSSGNTIYF. Variable domain in full (rest from reference TRBV19 and TRBJ1-3): DGGITQSPKYLFRKEGQNVTLSCEQNLNHDAMYWYRQDPGQGLRLIYYSQIVNDFQKGDIAEGYSVSREKKESFPLTVTSAQKNPTAFYLCASSISYRTSSGNTIYFGEGSWLTVV.

Notes on this clone: Other DNA sequences from this sample encode an identical CDR3 as well. The chain links TRBV5-6 to TRBJ1-2, with TRBD1 identical over 9 bases. Germline lookup yields CDR1 SGHDT and CDR2 YYEEEE. CDR3 size: 14 residues. V shed 0 bases, J shed 4 bases, and the junction held 1 base outside the gene matches. CDR3 in DNA: TGTGCCAGCAGCTTGGGACAGGGGGGCTATGGCTACACCTTC. It codes for CASSLGQGGYGYTF.

V gene TRBV3-1 (or the pseudogene TRBV3-2) combines with J gene TRBJ2-2; D possibly corresponds to TRBD2 (6 bases). The CDR3 has 16 amino acids. V was shortened by 4 bases and J by 7 bases, with 19 bases between the two germline ends. Germline loops: CDR1 LGHDT, CDR2 YNNKEL (reference sequence). CDR3 coding DNA: TGTGCCAGCAGCCCCTCGAAATTGGGGGGAGGCGGGGAGCTGTTTTTT. It yields the protein CASSPSKLGGGGELFF.

This rearrangement joins TRBV3-1 (or the pseudogene TRBV3-2) to TRBJ1-3, with D perhaps matching TRBD1 (6 bases). Germline CDR1 and CDR2: LGHDT and YNNKEL (reference sequence). The CDR3 spans 15 residues. V was clipped by 3 bases and J by 0 bases, with 9 bases between them. CDR3 sequence reads: CASSHRGYSGNTIYF. The DNA for the CDR3 is TGTGCCAGCAGCCACAGGGGATACTCTGGAAACACCATATATTTT.

This rearrangement joins TRBV7-3 to TRBJ1-2; tentatively, D is TRBD1 (5 bases). V was shortened by 4 bases and J by 6 bases, with 12 bases between the two germline ends. CDR3 size: 13 residues. The germline V gene has CDR1 SGHTA and CDR2 FQGTGA. This chain's CDR3 is CASSSLGGDGYTF. CDR3 DNA sequence: TGTGCCAGCAGCTCTCTCGGGGGTGATGGCTACACCTTC.

The count of this clone is one. This sequence joins TRBV9 and TRBJ1-3; the D is unclear. Looked up from germline, CDR1 is SGDLS and CDR2 is YYNGEE. The V gene lost 0 bases and the J gene lost 4 bases, with 11 bases spanning the gap. The CDR3 has 15 amino acids. This CDR3 reads CASSVGLRSGNTIYF. CDR3 DNA: TGTGCCAGCAGCGTAGGCCTGAGATCGGGAAACACCATATATTTT.

V and J are TRBV7-9 and TRBJ2-7, with 10 positions matching TRBD2. This CDR3 has 13 residues. With V trimmed by 6 bases and J by 6 bases, 5 bases remained unmatched. The germline CDR1 and CDR2 sequences are SEHNR and FQNEAQ (reference sequence). This CDR3 is CASSPAGGTEQYF. CDR3 nucleotides: TGTGCCAGCAGTCCAGCGGGGGGGACCGAGCAGTACTTC.

V gene TRBV7-2 combines with J gene TRBJ2-3, with TRBD2 identical over 9 bases. The CDR3 loop spans 17 amino acids. The germline CDR1 and CDR2 sequences are SGHTA and FQGNSA. The ends lost 1 base at V and 7 bases at J; junction bases unmatched: 12. The CDR3 DNA is TGTGCCAGCAGCTTAGTCTGGCGGGGGGGCCGCACGAATACGCAGTATTTT. This encodes CASSLVWRGGRTNTQYF.

The chain links TRBV29-1 to TRBJ1-1; 9 bases match TRBD1. The V gene's germline CDR1 is SQVTM and CDR2 ANQGSEA. This CDR3 region has 14 residues. The J segment lost 4 bases and the V segment lost 6 bases, leaving 9 bases of the junction unmatched. This CDR3 reads CSVLRDRASTEAFF. The CDR3 nucleotides are TGCAGCGTACTGAGGGACAGGGCCTCCACTGAAGCTTTCTTT.

The J gene is TRBJ1-2, the V gene TRBV3-1 (or the pseudogene TRBV3-2); 8 nucleotides agree with TRBD1. Per germline, CDR1 LGHDT and CDR2 YNNKEL (reference sequence). After removal of 0 bases from V and 5 bases from J, the junction contained 11 bases not matched to a gene. The CDR3 is made up of 17 amino acids. CDR3 DNA sequence: TGTGCCAGCAGCCAAGAACGGGCCAGGGGGCTTAGGTATGGCTACACCTTC. Translated: CASSQERARGLRYGYTF.

The chain recombines TRBV11-2 with TRBJ1-1; D not resolved. The germline V gene encodes CDR1 SGHAT and CDR2 FQNNGV. V was clipped by 3 bases and J by 3 bases, with 5 bases between them. The CDR3 loop spans 12 amino acids. The CDR3 sequence is CASSFQDTEAFF. CDR3 nucleotides: TGTGCCAGCAGCTTCCAGGACACTGAAGCTTTCTTT.

The chain combines TRBV4-2 with TRBJ2-3; TRBD2 is a possible D gene (5 bases). The CDR3 is made up of 16 amino acids. V lost 1 base to trimming and J lost 2 bases, with 13 bases between them. CDR1 and CDR2 from the germline V gene are LGHNA and YNFKEQ. DNA for the CDR3: TGTGCCAGCAGCCAAGTTCGGGGTTCGGTCACAGATACGCAGTATTTT. It yields the protein CASSQVRGSVTDTQYF.